The 15 T cell receptor beta chains in this list originate from one sample, sequenced in a study of T cell responses to AZD1222 COVID-19 vaccine. Clones were sequenced by immunoSEQ multiplex PCR, and TCRdb holds only the in-frame ones, with some missing. The sample includes under 80,000 clones, less than 90% of them seen just once. Sequencing was performed on peripheral blood, taken on day 0 of AZD1222 vaccination. These TCRs come from an adult in good health.

The chain combines TRBV18 with TRBJ1-2; D gene ambiguous. The ends were cut back, 6 bases at V and 4 bases at J, with 15 bases in the middle. This CDR3 contains 14 residues. Germline V gives CDR1 KGHSH, CDR2 LQKENI. The CDR3 region is CASSLDGGLYGYTF. In nucleotides, the CDR3 is TGTGCCAGCTCCCTCGATGGAGGGCTCTATGGCTACACCTTC.

The rearrangement links TRBV28 to TRBJ1-2; 8 bases align to TRBD1. There are 13 residues in the CDR3. The germline CDR1 and CDR2 sequences are MDHEN and SYDVKM. With V trimmed by 6 bases and J by 7 bases, 7 bases remained unmatched. DNA for the CDR3: TGTGCCAGCAGCCCAGGGGGCGCAAGTGGCTACACCTTC. Its translation is CASSPGGASGYTF.

With respect to this clone: A clone one base away is much larger, so this may be a read error. V usage is TRBV7-2 and J usage is TRBJ1-5, with D possibly being TRBD1 (6 bases). The CDR3 consists of 15 residues. Trimming left V 5 bases short and J 4 bases short, with 15 bases between. Germline-derived CDR1 and CDR2 are SGHTA and FQGNSA. This chain's CDR3 is CASSLRGSGNQPQHF. CDR3 coding DNA: TGTGCCAGCAGCCTGAGGGGGTCGGGAAATCAGCCCCAGCATTTT.

The CDR3 is CASSFAAGTEAFF. Written as DNA, the CDR3 is TGTGCCAGCAGCTTCGCCGCTGGCACTGAAGCTTTCTTT. The V and J genes are TRBV7-3 and TRBJ1-1; no reliable D call. The germline V gene encodes CDR1 SGHTA and CDR2 FQGTGA. V was shortened by 3 bases and J by 4 bases, with 9 bases between the two germline ends. The CDR3 length is 13 residues. Filled out from reference TRBV7-3 and TRBJ1-1, the complete variable domain reads GAGVSQTPSNKVTEKGKYVELRCDPISGHTALYWYRQSLGQGPEFLIYFQGTGAADDSGLPNDRFFAVRPEGSVSTLKIQRTERGDSAVYLCASSFAAGTEAFFGQGTRLTVV.

The sample holds a few counts of this clone. V usage is TRBV5-6 and J usage is TRBJ1-4, with D perhaps TRBD1 (5 bases). The CDR3 totals 13 residues. Looked up from germline, CDR1 is SGHDT and CDR2 is YYEEEE. V was clipped by 5 bases and J by 7 bases, with 12 bases between them. The CDR3 here is CASSSGTSEKLFF. In DNA form, the CDR3 reads TGTGCCAGCAGTTCCGGGACGAGTGAAAAACTGTTTTTT.

The genes are TRBV19 and TRBJ1-4; 7 nucleotides align to TRBD1. This CDR3 comprises 14 residues. J gave up 10 bases and V 3 bases, and 8 bases lay outside the gene matches. Germline CDR1 and CDR2: LNHDA and SQIVND (reference sequence). Here the CDR3 reads CASSMAQGVAKLFF. CDR3 nucleotides: TGTGCCAGTAGTATGGCGCAGGGGGTGGCAAAACTGTTTTTT.

This clone was observed a few times. V is TRBV20-1 and J is TRBJ1-6; D is undetermined. Per germline, CDR1 DFQATT and CDR2 SNEGSKA (reference sequence). CDR3 length equals 12 residues. Trimming took 3 bases from V and 13 from J, leaving 13 bases between them. CDR3 sequence: CSASPLMGPLHF. DNA for the CDR3: TGCAGTGCTAGTCCTCTTATGGGGCCCCTCCACTTT.

The V gene is TRBV5-1, the J gene TRBJ2-2; D call uncertain. The CDR3 consists of 14 residues. Between the trimmed V and J ends, which lost 1 base and 1 base, there was a span of 5 bases. Germline loops: CDR1 SGHRS, CDR2 YFSETQ. The CDR3 reads CASSLSGNTGELFF. The CDR3 DNA is TGCGCCAGCAGCTTGTCGGGGAACACCGGGGAGCTGTTTTTT.

The rearrangement joins TRBV4-3 to TRBJ1-3; D is possibly TRBD1 (5 bases). The V end lost 6 bases, the J end lost 4 bases, and 13 bases lay between the germline ends. Germline V gene lookup returns CDR1 LGHNA and CDR2 YSLEER. The CDR3 has 14 residues. In nucleotides, the CDR3 is TGCGCCAGCAGTAAGGGGCCCCCGGGAAACACCATATATTTT. Encoded protein: CASSKGPPGNTIYF.

The V call is TRBV28, the J call TRBJ2-1; the D gene could be TRBD1 or TRBD2 (6 bases each). There are 14 residues in the CDR3. With 6 bases removed from V and 8 bases from J, the gap between germline ends came to 17 bases. Germline V gives CDR1 MDHEN, CDR2 SYDVKM. The CDR3 is CASRRGAEVHEQFF. DNA of the CDR3: TGTGCCAGCAGGAGGGGGGCTGAGGTCCATGAGCAGTTCTTC.

The V gene is TRBV11-1, the J gene TRBJ2-1; 7 bases fit TRBD2. The CDR3 consists of 16 residues. Losses at the gene ends were 5 bases for V and 4 bases for J; bases not matched to a gene: 11. The V gene's germline CDR1 is SGHAT and CDR2 FQDESV (reference sequence). CDR3 protein: CASSPRGSGAYNEQFF. The CDR3 region has the DNA TGTGCCAGCAGCCCCCGGGGCAGCGGGGCTTACAATGAGCAGTTCTTC.

The chain is built from TRBV7-8 and TRBJ1-5; D is unclear. The CDR3 has 12 residues. The V end was cut by 5 bases, the J end by 7 bases, with 9 bases between. Looked up from germline, CDR1 is SGHVS and CDR2 is FQNEAQ. The CDR3 spells CASSREAQPQHF. For the CDR3, the DNA is TGTGCCAGCAGCCGAGAGGCGCAGCCCCAGCATTTT. Complete variable domain (other parts from reference TRBV7-8 and TRBJ1-5): GAGVSQSPRYKVAKRGQDVALRCDPISGHVSLFWYQQALGQGPEFLTYFQNEAQLDKSGLPSDRFFAERPEGSVSTLKIQRTQQEDSAVYLCASSREAQPQHFGDGTRLSIL.

As DNA, the CDR3 is TGTGCCAGCAGTTTAAGGCAGGGACTAGAAGCTTTCTTT. Encoded protein: CASSLRQGLEAFF. This chain connects TRBV12-3 or TRBV12-4 to TRBJ1-1, with D tentatively TRBD1 (5 bases). The length of the CDR3 is 13 residues. Trimming shortened V by 2 bases and J by 8 bases, and 12 bases separated the two germline ends.

This chain joins TRBV24-1 and TRBJ1-1; 9 nucleotides line up with TRBD1. From germline, CDR1 is KGHDR and CDR2 SFDVKD. With V trimmed by 7 bases and J by 4 bases, 3 bases remained unmatched. The CDR3 consists of 13 residues. The CDR3 DNA follows: TGTGCCACCAGGGGACAGGGAGGCACTGAAGCTTTCTTT. Amino acids: CATRGQGGTEAFF.

The chain combines TRBV5-6 with TRBJ1-4; D not resolved. Trimming removed 4 bases from V and 5 bases from J, with 12 bases in between. From germline, CDR1 is SGHDT and CDR2 YYEEEE. The CDR3 loop spans 14 amino acids. DNA for the CDR3: TGTGCCAGCAGCCTACCCCATCCGAATGAAAAACTGTTTTTT. This sequence encodes CASSLPHPNEKLFF.